This T cell receptor beta chain derives from a study of cytomegalovirus exposure and HLA in healthy donors. Study-level information: Later analysis reported that the approximately 130 validation repertoires shared the platform of the approximately 670 first-cohort repertoires.

As for this clone: Its antigen is undetermined.

Profiling relied on immunoSEQ multiplex PCR, and the TCRdb table lists in-frame clones only, not all of them. The sample yields 200,000 or so clones, 84% seen once. Study-wide results and caveats: Cytomegalovirus status was reportedly diagnosed by the classifier with high sensitivity and specificity. Listed as cytomegalovirus-associated were 150 to 200 TCR beta chains.

V was pared by 0 bases and J by 6 bases, with 11 bases between. The germline V gene has CDR1 MNHEY and CDR2 SVGAGI. CDR3 length equals 14 residues. The J gene is TRBJ1-1, the V gene TRBV6-5, with D possibly matching TRBD1 (5 bases). Sequenced sample: PBMCs. The receptor's source is a man aged 18 to 29 in good health and CMV-seropositive. CDR3 region: CASSYSSGIPEAFF. In nucleotides, the CDR3 is TGTGCCAGCAGTTACTCATCAGGGATCCCTGAAGCTTTCTTT.